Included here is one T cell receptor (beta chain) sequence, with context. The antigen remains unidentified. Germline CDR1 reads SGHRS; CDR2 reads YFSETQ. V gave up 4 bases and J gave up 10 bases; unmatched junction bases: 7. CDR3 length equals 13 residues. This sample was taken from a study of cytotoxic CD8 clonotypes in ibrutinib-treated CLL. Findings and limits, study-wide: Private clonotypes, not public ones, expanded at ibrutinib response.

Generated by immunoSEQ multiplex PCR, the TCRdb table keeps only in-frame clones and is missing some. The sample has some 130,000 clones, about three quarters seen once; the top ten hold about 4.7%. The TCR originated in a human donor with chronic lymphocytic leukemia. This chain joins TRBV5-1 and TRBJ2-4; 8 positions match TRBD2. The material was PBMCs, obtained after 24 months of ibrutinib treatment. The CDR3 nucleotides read TGCGCCAGCAGCACCGCGGGGGGCCTTATTCAGTACTTC. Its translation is CASSTAGGLIQYF.